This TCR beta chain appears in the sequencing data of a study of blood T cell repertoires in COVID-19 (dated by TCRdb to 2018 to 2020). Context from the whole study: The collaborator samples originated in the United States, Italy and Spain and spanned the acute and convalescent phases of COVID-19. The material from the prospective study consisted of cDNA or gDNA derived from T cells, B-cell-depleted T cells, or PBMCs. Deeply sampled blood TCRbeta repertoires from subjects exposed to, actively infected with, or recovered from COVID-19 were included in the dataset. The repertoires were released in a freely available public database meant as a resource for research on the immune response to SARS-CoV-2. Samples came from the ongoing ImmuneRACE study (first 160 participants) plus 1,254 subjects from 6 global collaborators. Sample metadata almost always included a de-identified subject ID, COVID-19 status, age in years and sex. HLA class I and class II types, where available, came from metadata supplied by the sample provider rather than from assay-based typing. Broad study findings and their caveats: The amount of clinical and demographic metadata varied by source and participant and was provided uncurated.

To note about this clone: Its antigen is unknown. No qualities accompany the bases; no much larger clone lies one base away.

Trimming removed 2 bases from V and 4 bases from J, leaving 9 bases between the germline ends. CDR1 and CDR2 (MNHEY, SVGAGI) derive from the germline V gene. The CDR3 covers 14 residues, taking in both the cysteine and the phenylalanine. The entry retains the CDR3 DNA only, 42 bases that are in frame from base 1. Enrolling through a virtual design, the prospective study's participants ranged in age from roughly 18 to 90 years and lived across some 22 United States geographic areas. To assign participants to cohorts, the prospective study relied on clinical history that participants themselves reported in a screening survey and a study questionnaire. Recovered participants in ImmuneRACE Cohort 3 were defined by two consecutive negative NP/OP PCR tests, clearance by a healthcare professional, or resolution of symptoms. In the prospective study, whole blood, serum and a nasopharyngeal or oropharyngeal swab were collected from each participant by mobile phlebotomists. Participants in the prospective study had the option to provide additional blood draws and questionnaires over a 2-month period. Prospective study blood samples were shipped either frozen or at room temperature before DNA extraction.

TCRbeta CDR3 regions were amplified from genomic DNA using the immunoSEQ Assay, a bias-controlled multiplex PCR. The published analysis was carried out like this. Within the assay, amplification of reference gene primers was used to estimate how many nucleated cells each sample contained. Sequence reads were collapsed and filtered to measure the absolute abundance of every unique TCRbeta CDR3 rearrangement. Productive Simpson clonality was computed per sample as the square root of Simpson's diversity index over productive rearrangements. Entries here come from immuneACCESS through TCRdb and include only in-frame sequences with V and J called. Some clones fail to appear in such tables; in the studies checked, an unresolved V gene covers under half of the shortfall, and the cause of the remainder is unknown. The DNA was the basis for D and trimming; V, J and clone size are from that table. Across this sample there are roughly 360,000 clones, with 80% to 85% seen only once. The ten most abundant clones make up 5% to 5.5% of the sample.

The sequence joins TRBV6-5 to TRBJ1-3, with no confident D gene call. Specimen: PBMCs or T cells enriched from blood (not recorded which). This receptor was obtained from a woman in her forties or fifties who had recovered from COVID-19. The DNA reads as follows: TGTGCCAGCAGTTACGCCCGGTCCGGAAACACCATATATTTT. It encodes CASSYARSGNTIYF.